This T cell receptor (beta chain) was found in a study of blood T cell repertoires in COVID-19. About the study: Both acute and convalescent COVID-19 samples were obtained from the United States, Italy and Spain. PBMCs, B-cell-depleted T cells, or T cells were the source of the cDNA or gDNA that made up the material.

A Seattle source enrolled patients during active infection and followed them longitudinally. In the authors' methods: Amplification of reference gene primers provided the estimated nucleated cell counts. The data were produced by immunoSEQ multiplex PCR, yet TCRdb's version contains in-frame clones alone and is incomplete. V and J calls and clone size are given by that table; D and trimming were obtained from the DNA. The sample consists of roughly 150,000 clones, around 89% of them appearing once. The sequence came from a man aged 18 to 29 with COVID-19, enrolled during active disease. Sequenced: peripheral blood.

DNA of the CDR3: TGTGCCACCAGCGGCAGGGTGAATGAGCAGTTCTTC. Translating it yields CATSGRVNEQFF. The V and J genes are TRBV15 and TRBJ2-1, with TRBD1 as a possible D gene (5 bases). Germline V gene data show CDR1 as LNHNV and CDR2 as YYDKDF (reference sequence). V was cut by 5 bases and J by 7 bases, with 9 bases left in between. The CDR3 has 12 residues.